This TCR beta chain was documented in a study of blood T cells in healthy people across ages. Study-level points and caveats: CMV infection status of these donors was not known. Unsorted PBMCs prevented conclusive naive versus antigen-experienced comparison.

Trimming cost V 3 bases and J 2 bases; bases outside gene matches: 6. This CDR3 has 15 residues. CDR1 DFQATT and CDR2 SNEGSKA come from the germline V gene (reference sequence). For the second PCR, which ran for about 6 to 12 cycles, a sample-barcoded 5' primer and a J-beta primer mix were used. One entry per CDR3 protein results from TCRdb running MiXCR on the 5' RACE reads. Altogether approximately 350,000 distinct CDR3 sequences are present, roughly half being singletons, with the ten largest covering under 65%. Only a few counts were recorded for this clonotype. The antigen is undetermined. The gene calls are TRBV20-1 and TRBJ2-1, with TRBD2 matching 8 bases. Sequenced input: blood. The clonotype was recovered from a man in his 60s in good health. This CDR3 reads CSASPGLGPYNEQFF. CDR3 DNA sequence: TGCAGTGCTAGCCCGGGACTAGGTCCCTACAATGAGCAGTTCTTC.